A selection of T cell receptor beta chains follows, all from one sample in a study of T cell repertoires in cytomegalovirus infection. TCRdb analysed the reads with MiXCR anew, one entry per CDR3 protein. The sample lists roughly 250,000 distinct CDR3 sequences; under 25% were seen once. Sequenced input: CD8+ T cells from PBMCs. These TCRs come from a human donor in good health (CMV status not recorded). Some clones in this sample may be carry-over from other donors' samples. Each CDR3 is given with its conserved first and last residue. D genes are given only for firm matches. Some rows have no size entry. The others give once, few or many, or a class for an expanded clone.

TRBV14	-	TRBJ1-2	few	CASRGTGNYGYTF	TGTGCCAGCAGGGGGACGGGGAACTATGGCTACACCTTC
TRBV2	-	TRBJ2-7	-	CASSEGPADPSYEQYF	TGTGCCAGCAGTGAAGGTCCAGCGGATCCTTCCTACGAGCAGTACTTC
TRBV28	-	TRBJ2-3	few	CASSPMGEPTDTQYF	TGTGCCAGCAGTCCAATGGGGGAACCCACAGATACGCAGTATTTT
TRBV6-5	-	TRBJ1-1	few	CASSAGVINTEAFF	TGTGCCAGCAGTGCAGGGGTGATAAACACTGAAGCTTTCTTT
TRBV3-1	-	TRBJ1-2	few	CASSPSGGSPRGYTF	TGTGCCAGCAGCCCCAGCGGAGGCAGCCCGAGGGGCTACACCTTC
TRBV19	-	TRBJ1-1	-	CASSIWVDMNTEAFF	TGTGCCAGTAGTATTTGGGTAGACATGAACACTGAAGCTTTCTTT
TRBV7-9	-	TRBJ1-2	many	CASSTTGTALGINYGYTF	TGTGCCAGCAGCACGACCGGGACCGCCCTAGGGATAAACTATGGCTACACCTTC
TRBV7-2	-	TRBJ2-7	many	CASSLVVIPYEQYF	TGTGCCAGCTCCTTAGTAGTTATTCCCTACGAGCAGTACTTC
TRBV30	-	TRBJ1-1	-	CAWGSAEAFF	TGTGCCTGGGGTAGCGCTGAAGCTTTCTTT
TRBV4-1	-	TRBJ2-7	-	CASSQVHLGTLEQYF	TGCGCCAGCAGCCAAGTACATTTGGGGACTCTAGAGCAGTACTTC